What follows describes a single TCR beta chain. The data derive from a study of blood T cells in healthy people across ages. Using a J-beta primer mix together with a sample-barcoded 5' primer, a second PCR was run for roughly 6 to 12 cycles. Each CDR3 protein is one row after TCRdb ran MiXCR on the 5' RACE reads. Of 750,000 to 850,000 distinct CDR3 sequences in the sample, just under 25% were seen once. Germline V CDR1 and CDR2: SGHDN, FVKESK. This CDR3 is 14 amino acids long. Trimming took 1 base from V and 3 from J, leaving 7 bases between them. The same data also contributed to another study, on T cells of mothers and their children.

This receptor was identified in a boy aged 10-17 years in good health. This rearrangement joins TRBV14 to TRBJ2-1, with a possible D match to TRBD2 (5 bases). Sequences were obtained from blood. In DNA form, the CDR3 reads TGTGCCAGCAGCCAAGCGGGAAACTACAATGAGCAGTTCTTC. Its translation: CASSQAGNYNEQFF.